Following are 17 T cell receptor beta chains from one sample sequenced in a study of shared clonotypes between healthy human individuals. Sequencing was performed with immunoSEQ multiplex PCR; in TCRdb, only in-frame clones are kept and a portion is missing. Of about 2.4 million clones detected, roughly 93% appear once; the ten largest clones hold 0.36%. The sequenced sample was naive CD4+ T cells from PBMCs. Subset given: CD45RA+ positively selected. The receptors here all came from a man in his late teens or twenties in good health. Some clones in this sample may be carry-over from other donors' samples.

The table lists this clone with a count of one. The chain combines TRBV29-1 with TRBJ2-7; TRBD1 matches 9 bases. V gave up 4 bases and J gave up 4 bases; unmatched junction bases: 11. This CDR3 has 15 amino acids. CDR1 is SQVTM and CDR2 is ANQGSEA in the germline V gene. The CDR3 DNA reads TGCAGCGTTGGTGTTAGGACAGGGGCCCCTTACGAGCAGTACTTC. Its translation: CSVGVRTGAPYEQYF.

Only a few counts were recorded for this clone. The CDR3 is CASSPHLFTEAFF. The CDR3 region has the DNA TGTGCCAGCAGTCCACATCTTTTTACTGAAGCTTTCTTT. The chain employs TRBV28 and TRBJ1-1; D gene uncertain. V was cut by 5 bases and J by 5 bases, with 12 bases left in between. The CDR3 loop spans 13 amino acids. Germline V CDR1 and CDR2: MDHEN, SYDVKM.

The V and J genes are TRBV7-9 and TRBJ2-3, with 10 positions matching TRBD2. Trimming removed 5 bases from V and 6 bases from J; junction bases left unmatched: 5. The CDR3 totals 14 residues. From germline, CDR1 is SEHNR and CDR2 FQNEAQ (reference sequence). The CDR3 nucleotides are TGTGCCAGCAGCCAAAGCGGGGGGGAGGATACGCAGTATTTT. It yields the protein CASSQSGGEDTQYF. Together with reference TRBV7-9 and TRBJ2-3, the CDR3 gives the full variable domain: DTGVSQNPRHKITKRGQNVTFRCDPISEHNRLYWYRQTLGQGPEFLTYFQNEAQLEKSRLLSDRFSAERPKGSFSTLEIQRTEQGDSAMYLCASSQSGGEDTQYFGPGTRLTVL.

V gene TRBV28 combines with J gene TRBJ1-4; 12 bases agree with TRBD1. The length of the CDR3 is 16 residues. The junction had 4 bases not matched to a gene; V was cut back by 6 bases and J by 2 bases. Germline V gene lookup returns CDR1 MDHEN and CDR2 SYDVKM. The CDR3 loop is CASRGTGGATNEKLFF. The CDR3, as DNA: TGTGCCAGCAGGGGGACAGGGGGCGCGACTAATGAAAAACTGTTTTTT.

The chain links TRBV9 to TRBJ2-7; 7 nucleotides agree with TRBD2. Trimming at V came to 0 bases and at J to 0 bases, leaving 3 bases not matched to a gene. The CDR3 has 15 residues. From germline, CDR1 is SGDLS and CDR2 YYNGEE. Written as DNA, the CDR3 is TGTGCCAGCAGCGTAGTCGGGAGGAACTCCTACGAGCAGTACTTC. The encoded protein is CASSVVGRNSYEQYF.

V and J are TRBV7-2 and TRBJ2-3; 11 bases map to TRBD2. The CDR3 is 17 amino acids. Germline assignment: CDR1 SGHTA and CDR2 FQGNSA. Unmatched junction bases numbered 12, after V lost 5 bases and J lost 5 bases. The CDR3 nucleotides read TGTGCCAGCAGCCCCGATAGCGGGAGGGCCTTTAGAGATACGCAGTATTTT. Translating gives CASSPDSGRAFRDTQYF.

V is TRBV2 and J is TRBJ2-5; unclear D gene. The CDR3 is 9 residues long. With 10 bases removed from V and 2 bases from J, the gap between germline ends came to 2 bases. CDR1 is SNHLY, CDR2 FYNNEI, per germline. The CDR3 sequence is CAIQETQYF. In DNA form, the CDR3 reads TGTGCCATACAAGAGACCCAGTACTTC.

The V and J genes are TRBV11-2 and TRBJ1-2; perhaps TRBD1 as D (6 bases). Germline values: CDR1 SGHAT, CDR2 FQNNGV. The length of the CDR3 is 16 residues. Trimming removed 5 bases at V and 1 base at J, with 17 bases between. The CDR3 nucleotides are TGTGCCAGCAGCGAAATACAGGGAAAGGGTAACTATGGCTACACCTTC. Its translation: CASSEIQGKGNYGYTF. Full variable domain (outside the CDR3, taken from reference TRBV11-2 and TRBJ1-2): EAGVAQSPRYKIIEKRQSVAFWCNPISGHATLYWYQQILGQGPKLLIQFQNNGVVDDSQLPKDRFSAERLKGVDSTLKIQPAKLEDSAVYLCASSEIQGKGNYGYTFGSGTRLTVV.

The CDR3 region is CSVEVLGVGYGYTF. In DNA, the CDR3 is TGCAGCGTTGAAGTGTTAGGGGTTGGCTATGGCTACACCTTC. The rearrangement links TRBV29-1 to TRBJ1-2, with D perhaps TRBD1 (5 bases). The length of the CDR3 is 14 residues. Germline values: CDR1 SQVTM, CDR2 ANQGSEA. V was pared by 1 base and J by 4 bases, with 13 bases between.

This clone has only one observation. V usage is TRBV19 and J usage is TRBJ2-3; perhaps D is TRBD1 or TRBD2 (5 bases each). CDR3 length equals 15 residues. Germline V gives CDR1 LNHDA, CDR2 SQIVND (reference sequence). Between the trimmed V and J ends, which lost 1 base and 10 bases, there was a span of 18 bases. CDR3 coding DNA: TGTGCCAGTAGTATAGTGGTCGGGACCGGGACCCCGCAGTATTTT. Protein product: CASSIVVGTGTPQYF.

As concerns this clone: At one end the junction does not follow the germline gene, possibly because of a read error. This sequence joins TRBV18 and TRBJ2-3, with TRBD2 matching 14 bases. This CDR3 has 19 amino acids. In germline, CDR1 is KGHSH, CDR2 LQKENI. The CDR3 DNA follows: TGTGCCAGCTCTCCACGAGGGACTAGCGGGGGCCAGGGCACAGATACGCAGTATTTT. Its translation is CASSPRGTSGGQGTDTQYF.

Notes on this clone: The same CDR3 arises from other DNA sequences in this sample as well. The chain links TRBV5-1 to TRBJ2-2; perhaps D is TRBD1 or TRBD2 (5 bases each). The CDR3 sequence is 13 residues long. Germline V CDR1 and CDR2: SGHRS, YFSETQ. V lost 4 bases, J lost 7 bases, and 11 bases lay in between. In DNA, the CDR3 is TGCGCCAGCAGCCTGTTGGGGGTCGGGGAGCTGTTTTTT. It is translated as CASSLLGVGELFF. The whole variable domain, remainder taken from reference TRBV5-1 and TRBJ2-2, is KAGVTQTPRYLIKTRGQQVTLSCSPISGHRSVSWYQQTPGQGLQFLFEYFSETQRNKGNFPGRFSGRQFSNSRSEMNVSTLELGDSALYLCASSLLGVGELFFGEGSRLTVL.

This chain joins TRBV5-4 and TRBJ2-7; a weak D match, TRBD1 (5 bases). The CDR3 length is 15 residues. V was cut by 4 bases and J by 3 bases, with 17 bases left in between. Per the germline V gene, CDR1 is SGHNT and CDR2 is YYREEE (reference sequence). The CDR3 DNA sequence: TGTGCCAGCAGCCCGACCTCCGACAGACTCTACGAGCAGTACTTC. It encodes CASSPTSDRLYEQYF.

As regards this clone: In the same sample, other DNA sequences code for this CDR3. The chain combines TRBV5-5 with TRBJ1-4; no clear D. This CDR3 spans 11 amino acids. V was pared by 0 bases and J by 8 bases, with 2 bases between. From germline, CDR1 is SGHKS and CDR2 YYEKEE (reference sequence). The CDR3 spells CASSLVEKLFF. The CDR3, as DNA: TGTGCCAGCAGCTTGGTGGAAAAACTGTTTTTT.

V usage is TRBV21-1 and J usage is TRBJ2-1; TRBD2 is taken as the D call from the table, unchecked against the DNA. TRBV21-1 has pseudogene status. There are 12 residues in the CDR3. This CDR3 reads CASSKRPNEQFF. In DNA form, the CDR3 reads TGTGCCAGCAGCAAGAGGCCCAATGAGCAGTTCTTC.

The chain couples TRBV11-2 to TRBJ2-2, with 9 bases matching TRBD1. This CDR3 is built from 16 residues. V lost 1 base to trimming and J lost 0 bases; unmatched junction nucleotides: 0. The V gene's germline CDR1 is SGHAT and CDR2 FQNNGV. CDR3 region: CASSLGQGANTGELFF. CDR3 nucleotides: TGTGCCAGCAGCTTAGGACAGGGGGCGAACACCGGGGAGCTGTTTTTT.

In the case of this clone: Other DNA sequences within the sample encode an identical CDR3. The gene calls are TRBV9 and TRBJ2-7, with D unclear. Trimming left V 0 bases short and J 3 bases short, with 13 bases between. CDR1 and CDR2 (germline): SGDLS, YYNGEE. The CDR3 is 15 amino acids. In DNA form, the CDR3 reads TGTGCCAGCAGCGTAGCTTCGGGCAGCTTCTACGAGCAGTACTTC. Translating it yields CASSVASGSFYEQYF.